The TCR beta chain described here comes from a study of control samples from healthy donors and cancer patients (dated by TCRdb to the early 2020s). Details on this clone: Its antigen remains unidentified. It has no much larger one-base neighbor in the sample; base qualities were not kept.

The method was the immunoSEQ multiplex PCR assay. TCRdb's version of the immuneACCESS table is confined to in-frame rearrangements and falls short of the full clone set. An unresolved V gene accounts for under half of the shortfall where checked; the remainder is of unknown origin. Within this sample are about 170,000 clones, with approximately 86% of them counted one time only. Around 5.1% of the sample belongs to the ten largest clones. The germline V gene yields MNHEY for CDR1 and SVGAGI for CDR2. The CDR3 starts with the cysteine, ends with the phenylalanine, and has 13 residues. Here the CDR3 DNA is all that survives: 39 bases in frame from base 1. The junction carries 18 bases between V and J, which are trimmed by 8 bases and 10 bases respectively.

The sequence is built from TRBV6-5 and TRBJ2-1; TRBD1 is a weak D gene call, 5 bases matching. Sequencing was done on a sample of blood. This clonotype was obtained from a woman aged 25-40 years in good health. The CDR3 has the sequence CASDRQGFEEQFF. The nucleotide sequence reads TGTGCCAGCGATCGGCAGGGTTTTGAAGAGCAGTTCTTC.